One and the same sample provided the 2 T cell receptor beta chains below, sequenced in a study of blood T cell repertoires in COVID-19. TCRdb keeps only in-frame clones here, not all; method: immunoSEQ multiplex PCR. The repertoire holds 250,000 to 350,000 clones, with approximately 84% as singletons. Sequenced input: peripheral blood. Every receptor here comes from a human donor with COVID-19, enrolled during active disease. The donor label of this sample is uncertain.

In nucleotides, the CDR3 is TGTGCCAGCAGCTTAGGGAGGGGAGGAACTGAAGCTTTCTTT. Amino acid sequence: CASSLGRGGTEAFF. This chain joins TRBV11-3 and TRBJ1-1; possibly TRBD1 for D (5 bases). Germline loops: CDR1 SGHNT, CDR2 YENEEA. The CDR3 is 14 amino acids. V lost 1 base and J 5 bases, leaving 11 bases between the germline ends.

This clone was picked up many times. The gene calls are TRBV6-5 and TRBJ2-7, with 7 bases matching TRBD1. V lost 2 bases and J lost 0; bases outside the gene matches: 7. CDR3 length equals 16 residues. Per the germline V gene, CDR1 is MNHEY and CDR2 is SVGAGI. The CDR3 sequence is CASSYAHGTASYEQYF. Here the CDR3 DNA reads TGTGCCAGCAGTTACGCTCACGGGACAGCCTCCTACGAGCAGTACTTC.